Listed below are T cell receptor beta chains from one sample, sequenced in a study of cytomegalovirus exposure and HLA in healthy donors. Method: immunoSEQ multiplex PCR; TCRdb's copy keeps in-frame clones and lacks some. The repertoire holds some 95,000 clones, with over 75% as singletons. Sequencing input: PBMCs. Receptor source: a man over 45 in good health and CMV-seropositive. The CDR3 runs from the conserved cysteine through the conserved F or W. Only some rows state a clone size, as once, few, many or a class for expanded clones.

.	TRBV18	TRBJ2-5	CASSPPPGQGFVTQYF
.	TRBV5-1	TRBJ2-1	CASSSGTGDGHEQFF
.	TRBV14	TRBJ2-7	CASSHAYEQYF
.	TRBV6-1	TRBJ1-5	CASSEEIRGLSQPQHF
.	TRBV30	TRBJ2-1	CAWSVNTYNEQFF
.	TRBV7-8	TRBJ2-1	CASSYHLETGGNNEQFF
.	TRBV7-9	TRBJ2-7	CASGAGQGSYEQYF
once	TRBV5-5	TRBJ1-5	CASSARRNQPQHF
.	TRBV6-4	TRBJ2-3	CASSDSSGGADTQYF
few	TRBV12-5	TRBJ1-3	CASGLVRTDRSSGNTIYF
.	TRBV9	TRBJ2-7	CASSVGGGGFYEQYF
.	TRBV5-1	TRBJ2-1	CASSRDNYNEQFF
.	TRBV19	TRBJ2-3	CASSPRATSGGSTLQYF
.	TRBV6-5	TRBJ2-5	CASRFGETQYF
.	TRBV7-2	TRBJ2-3	CASSSTSGGADTQYF
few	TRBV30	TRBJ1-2	CAWSVHGGFYGYTF
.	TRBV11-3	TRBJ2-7	CASSPQDGKYEQYF
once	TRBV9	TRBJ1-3	CASSVGGGLTGNTIYF
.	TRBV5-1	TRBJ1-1	CASSLGGFAFF
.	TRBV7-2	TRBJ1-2	CATQGTVGAGGYTF
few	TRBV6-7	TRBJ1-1	CASSRVPNTEAFF
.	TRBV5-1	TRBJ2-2	CASSLDSGGRELFF
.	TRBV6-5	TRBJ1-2	CASSSPPGGYTF
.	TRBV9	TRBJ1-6	CASSVKPPEANSPLHF
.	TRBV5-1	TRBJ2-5	CASSQDRVQETQYF
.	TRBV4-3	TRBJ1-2	CASSQDRGYGYTF
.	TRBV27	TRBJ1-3	CASSPDRVGGNTIYF
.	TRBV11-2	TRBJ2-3	CASSRGGAVSTDTQYF
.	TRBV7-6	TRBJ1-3	CASSETGGNTIYF
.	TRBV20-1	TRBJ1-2	CSARSGYGYTF
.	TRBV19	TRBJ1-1	CASSIGTVNTEAFF
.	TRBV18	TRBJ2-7	CASSPESGGSYEQYF